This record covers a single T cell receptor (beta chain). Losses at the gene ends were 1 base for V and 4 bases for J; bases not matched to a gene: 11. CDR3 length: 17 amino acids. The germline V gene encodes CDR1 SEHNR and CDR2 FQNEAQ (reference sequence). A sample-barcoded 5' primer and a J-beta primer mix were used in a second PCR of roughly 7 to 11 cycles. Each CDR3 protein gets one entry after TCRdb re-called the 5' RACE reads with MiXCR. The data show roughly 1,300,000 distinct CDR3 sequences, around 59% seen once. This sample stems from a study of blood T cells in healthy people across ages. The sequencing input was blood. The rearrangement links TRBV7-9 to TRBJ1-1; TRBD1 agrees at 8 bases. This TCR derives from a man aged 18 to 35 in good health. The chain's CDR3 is CASSLGDPGQVFTEAFF. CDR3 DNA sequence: TGTGCCAGCAGCTTAGGGGACCCGGGACAGGTGTTCACTGAAGCTTTCTTT.